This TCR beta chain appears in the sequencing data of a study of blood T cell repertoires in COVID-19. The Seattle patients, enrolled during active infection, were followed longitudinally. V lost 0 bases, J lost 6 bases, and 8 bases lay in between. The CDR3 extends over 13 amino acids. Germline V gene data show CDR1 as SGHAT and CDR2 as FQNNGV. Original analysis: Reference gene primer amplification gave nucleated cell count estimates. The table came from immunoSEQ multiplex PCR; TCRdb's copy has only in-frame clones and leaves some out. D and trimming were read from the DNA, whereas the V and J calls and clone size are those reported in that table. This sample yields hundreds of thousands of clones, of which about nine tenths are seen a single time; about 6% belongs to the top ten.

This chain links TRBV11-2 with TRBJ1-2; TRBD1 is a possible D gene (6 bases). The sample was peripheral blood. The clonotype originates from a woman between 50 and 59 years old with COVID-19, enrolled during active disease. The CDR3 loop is CASSLDAGDGYTF. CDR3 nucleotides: TGTGCCAGCAGCTTAGATGCAGGGGATGGCTACACCTTC.